This T cell receptor beta chain was documented in a study of response to subunit inactivated influenza vaccine. Study-wide findings and caveats: New T cells are recruited in small numbers by each seasonal influenza vaccination, according to the authors' suggestion.

Worth noting for this clonotype: Its cognate antigen is unknown.

TCRdb called the RT-PCR reads again in MiXCR, with one record for every CDR3 protein. The sample includes about 780,000 distinct CDR3 sequences, less than 20% of them seen just once. V was trimmed by 6 bases and J by 4 bases, leaving 16 bases between them. Germline CDR1 is DFQATT and CDR2 is SNEGSKA (reference sequence). The CDR3 sequence is 15 residues long. Here the sequenced sample was PBMCs from blood, taken 5 days after vaccination. The chain is built from TRBV20-1 and TRBJ1-6; D is unresolved. The receptor was derived from a man between 50 and 59 years old who received an inactivated influenza vaccine. The chain's CDR3 is CSAAWAGLYNSPLHF. CDR3 sequence (DNA): TGCAGTGCAGCGTGGGCGGGGTTGTATAATTCACCCCTCCACTTT.